This TCR beta chain was captured in a study of Graves' ophthalmopathy and Graves' hyperthyroidism. Study background: Peripheral blood was gathered at first diagnosis, ahead of any treatment whatsoever.

The CDR3 has 14 residues. CDR1 is ENHRY and CDR2 is SYGVKD in the germline V gene. V lost 10 bases and J lost 0; bases outside the gene matches: 6. A few counts support this clonotype. Newly diagnosed hyperthyroidism donors, aged 18 to 65, duration under 2 months. Clinical symptoms, serum thyroxine, TRAb, thyroid ultrasound and orbital computed tomography were relied on for diagnosis. As the starting material, 8 to 10 ml of fresh peripheral blood yielded the PBMCs. TCR beta CDR3 regions were amplified from RNA transcripts. First-round RT-PCR employed HTBI primers, with a second-round multiplex PCR after it. Using its own MiXCR run on the multiplex PCR reads, TCRdb lists one record per CDR3 protein. The data show around 400,000 distinct CDR3 sequences, with under 25% seen just once and 2.5% to 3.5% held by the top ten.

The rearrangement joins TRBV10-3 to TRBJ1-3; TRBD1 matches 7 bases. Input material: peripheral blood. This clonotype was sampled from a woman between 18 and 29 years old with stable Graves' hyperthyroidism. In DNA form, the CDR3 reads TGTGCCACCGCGGGACAGTTCTCTGGAAACACCATATATTTT. Translation: CATAGQFSGNTIYF.